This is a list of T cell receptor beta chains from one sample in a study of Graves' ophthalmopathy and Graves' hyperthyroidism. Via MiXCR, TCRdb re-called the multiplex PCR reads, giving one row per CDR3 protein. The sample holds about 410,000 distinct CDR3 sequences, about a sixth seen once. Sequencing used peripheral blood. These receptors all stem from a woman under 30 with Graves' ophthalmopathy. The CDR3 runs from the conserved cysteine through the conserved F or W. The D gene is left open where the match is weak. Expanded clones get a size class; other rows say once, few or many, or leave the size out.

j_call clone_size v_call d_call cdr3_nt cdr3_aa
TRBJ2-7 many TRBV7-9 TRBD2 TGTGCCAGCAGCTCCGATAGCGGGAGGGCCGACGAGCAGTACTTC CASSSDSGRADEQYF
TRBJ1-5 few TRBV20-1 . TGCAGTGCTAGAGAAGGAGGGGGCAATCAGCCCCAGCATTTT CSAREGGGNQPQHF
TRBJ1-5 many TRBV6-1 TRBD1 TGTGCCAGCAGCTCCGGGACAGGGATTGGGAAGCCCCAGCATTTT CASSSGTGIGKPQHF
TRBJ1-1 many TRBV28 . TGTGCCAGCAGTTTTGGGGTCAGCCTGAACACTGAAGCTTTCTTT CASSFGVSLNTEAFF
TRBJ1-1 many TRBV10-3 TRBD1 TGTGCCATCAGGGGACGGGGGACAGGGGAGAACACTGAAGCTTTCTTT CAIRGRGTGENTEAFF
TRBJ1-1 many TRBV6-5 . TGTGCCAGCAGTTACTCGATCACGGTCGGGGGTGAATGGGGTGCTTTCTTT CASSYSITVGGEWGAFF
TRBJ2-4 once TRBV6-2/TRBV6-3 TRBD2 TGTGCCAGCAGTCATTTTAGTCGGACTAGCGGGAGTATATCCAAAAACATTCAGTACTTC CASSHFSRTSGSISKNIQYF
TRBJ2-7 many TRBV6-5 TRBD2 TGTGCCAGCAGTACGGGACTAGCGGGTGTCTACGAGCAGTACTTC CASSTGLAGVYEQYF
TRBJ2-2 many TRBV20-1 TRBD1 TGCAGTGCGCCCGGACAGGGGGGCAGCGGAACCGGGGAGCTGTTTTTT CSAPGQGGSGTGELFF
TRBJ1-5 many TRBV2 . TGTGCCAGCAGGTCTATTACAGGGCAAAATCAGCCCCAGCATTTT CASRSITGQNQPQHF
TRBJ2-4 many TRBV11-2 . TGTGCCAGCAGCTTGGGGGCTGCCAAAAACATTCAGTACTTC CASSLGAAKNIQYF
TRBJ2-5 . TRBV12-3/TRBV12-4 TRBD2 TGTGCCAGCAGTCAATCTAGCGGCCCACAAGAGACCCAGTACTTC CASSQSSGPQETQYF
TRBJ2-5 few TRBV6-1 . TGTGCCAGCAGTGACCAGGCAGCCGAGACCCAGTACTTC CASSDQAAETQYF
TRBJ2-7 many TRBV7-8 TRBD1 TGTGCCAGCAGCACCGGACAGGTTCCCTACGAGCAGTACTTC CASSTGQVPYEQYF
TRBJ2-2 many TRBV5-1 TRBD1 TGCGCCAGCAGACGGGGACAGGGGGCGACCGGGGAGCTGTTTTTT CASRRGQGATGELFF
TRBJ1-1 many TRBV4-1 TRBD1 TGCGCCAGCAGCCAAAGCCGGGACAGGGTTGGCACTGAAGCTTTCTTT CASSQSRDRVGTEAFF
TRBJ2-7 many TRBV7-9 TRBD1 TGTGCCAGCAGGGGGACAGGGGGCGGAGAGCAGTACTTC CASRGTGGGEQYF
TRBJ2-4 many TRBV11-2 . TGTGCCAGCGGTCCGGCCAAAAACATTCAGTACTTC CASGPAKNIQYF
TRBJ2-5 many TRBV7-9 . TGTGCCAGCAGCTCTAGGTTGGAGACCCAGTACTTC CASSSRLETQYF
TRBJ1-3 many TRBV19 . TGTGCCAGTAGTATAAAGACGGACGGCCCGAGCTCTGGAAACACCATATATTTT CASSIKTDGPSSGNTIYF
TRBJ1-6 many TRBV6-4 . TGTGCCAGCAGTGAAAACAGGGTTGATTCACCCCTCCACTTT CASSENRVDSPLHF
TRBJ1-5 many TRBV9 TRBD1 TGTGCCAGCAGCGAACAGGGGGGTTTGCCCCAGCATTTT CASSEQGGLPQHF
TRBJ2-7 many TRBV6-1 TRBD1 TGTGCCAGCAGGGGACAGGTGCTCTACGAGCAGTACTTC CASRGQVLYEQYF
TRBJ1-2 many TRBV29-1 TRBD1 TGCAGCGTTCGGACAGGCTTAGCTAACTATGGCTACACCTTC CSVRTGLANYGYTF
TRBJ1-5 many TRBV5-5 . TGTGCCAGCAGCCTTTACAATCAGCCCCAGCATTTT CASSLYNQPQHF
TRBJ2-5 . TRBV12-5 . TGTGCTAGTGGTTTGGATATAGAGACCCAGTACTTC CASGLDIETQYF
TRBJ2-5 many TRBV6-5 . TGTGCCAGCAGTTACGTTGGACAGCCCGGTGAGACCCAGTACTTC CASSYVGQPGETQYF
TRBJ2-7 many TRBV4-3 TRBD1 TGCGCCAGCAGCCAAGAGACAGGGGGAACAGAGTACGAGCAGTACTTC CASSQETGGTEYEQYF
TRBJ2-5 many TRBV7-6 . TGTGCCAGCAGCTTACGAGGAAGGGACCCACAAGAGACCCAGTACTTC CASSLRGRDPQETQYF
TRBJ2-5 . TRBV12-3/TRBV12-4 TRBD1 TGTGCCAGCAATCCGACAGGGCTCCAAGAGACCCAGTACTTC CASNPTGLQETQYF
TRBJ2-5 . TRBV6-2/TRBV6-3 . TGTGCCAGCAGTTACTCGAAGCGGAGACAAGAGACCCAGTACTTC CASSYSKRRQETQYF
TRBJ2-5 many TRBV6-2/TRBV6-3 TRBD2 TGTGCCAGCAGTTACTCGAGGAGAATTAATAGCGGGCCCCTCGAGACCCAGTACTTC CASSYSRRINSGPLETQYF
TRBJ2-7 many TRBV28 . TGTGCCAGCAGTTCTCCCAGCGCGGGAAACTACGAGCAGTACTTC CASSSPSAGNYEQYF
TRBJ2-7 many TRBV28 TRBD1 TGTGCCAGCAGTTTAGGGCCTGGGGGGACAGGGGGCTACGAGCAGTACTTC CASSLGPGGTGGYEQYF
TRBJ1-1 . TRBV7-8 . TGTGCCAGCAGCTTAGTGCAGGGGGAAGCTTTCTTT CASSLVQGEAFF
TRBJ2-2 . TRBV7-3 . TGTGCCAGCAGCTTAAAACCCAGCTTTGAGTGGGGCACCGGGGAGCTGTTTTTT CASSLKPSFEWGTGELFF
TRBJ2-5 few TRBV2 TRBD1 TGTGCCAGCACCCGGGACAGCGAGACCCAGTACTTC CASTRDSETQYF
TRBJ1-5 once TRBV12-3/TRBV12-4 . TGTGCCAGCAGTTTAGACGTGGATCAGCCCCAGCATTTT CASSLDVDQPQHF
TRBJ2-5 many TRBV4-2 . TGTGCCAGCAGCCAAAGAGCGACAGAAAACCAAGAGACCCAGTACTTC CASSQRATENQETQYF
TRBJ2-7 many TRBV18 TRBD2 TGTGCCAGCTCACCGTATACTAGCGGGGGGATCGAGCAGTACTTC CASSPYTSGGIEQYF
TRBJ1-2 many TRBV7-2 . TGTGCCAGCAGCCCGGGATGGGTTGGCTACACCTTC CASSPGWVGYTF